Listed below are T cell receptor beta chains from one sample, sequenced in a study of molecular identifiers for immune sequencing clone quantification. TCRdb reprocessed the PCR reads via MiXCR and lists one record per CDR3 protein. The sample records some 320,000 distinct CDR3 sequences, 20% to 25% being singletons. The sample comprised naive CD8+ T cells from blood, with Jurkat cell RNA spiked in. These receptors originate from a human donor in good health. Some libraries in this study had Jurkat cell RNA spiked in. Each CDR3 is given with its conserved first and last residue. D genes are given only for firm matches. Some rows mark clone size as missing; the rest say once, few, many or name a class of expanded clone.

TRBJ2-7 . TRBV28 few TGTGCCAGCAGTCCACCCCCTTCGCGGCCCCTCTCCTACGAGCAGTACTTC CASSPPPSRPLSYEQYF
TRBJ2-3 . TRBV25-1 many TGTGCCAGCAGTGAATTAGTAGGGGGCGCGGGGGATACGCAGTATTTT CASSELVGGAGDTQYF
TRBJ2-1 TRBD2 TRBV30 few TGTGCCTGGAGTATGGGACTAGCTCCAAATGCCTACAATGAGCAGTTCTTC CAWSMGLAPNAYNEQFF
TRBJ2-2 . TRBV27 many TGTGCCAGCAGATGGACGGAGAACACCGGGGAGCTGTTTTTT CASRWTENTGELFF
TRBJ2-5 TRBD2 TRBV7-9 many TGTGCCAGCAGCTTAGTCGGACTAGCGGGTGTGGGCTTC CASSLVGLAGVGF
TRBJ1-5 . TRBV7-9 . TGTGCCAGCAGCTTCGCGGATGGCAATCAGCCCCAGCATTTT CASSFADGNQPQHF
TRBJ2-3 . TRBV5-6 many TGTGCCAGCAGCTTTAGTCTCACAGATACGCAGTATTTT CASSFSLTDTQYF
TRBJ1-1 . TRBV4-1 . TGCGCCAGCAGCCAAACCTTGGGGGGGACTGAAGCTTTCTTT CASSQTLGGTEAFF
TRBJ2-5 TRBD1 TRBV7-6 . TGTGCCAGCAGCAACCGACAGGGGTCGACAAGGACCCTGTACTTC CASSNRQGSTRTLYF
TRBJ2-7 . TRBV20-1 many TGCAGTGCTAGAGATCGATTCTCCAGGGTGGCCTCCTACGAGCAGTACTTC CSARDRFSRVASYEQYF
TRBJ1-5 . TRBV15 many TGTGCCACCAGCAGCAGGAATCAGCCCCAGCATTTT CATSSRNQPQHF
TRBJ2-5 . TRBV6-5 many TGTGCCAGCAGTTACTCACTGGCTAGAGAAGAAACCCAGTACTTC CASSYSLAREETQYF
TRBJ1-4 TRBD1 TRBV20-1 many TGCAGTGCTAGGACAGGGTTTAATGAAAAACTGTTTTTT CSARTGFNEKLFF
TRBJ1-1 . TRBV4-3 . TGCGCCAGCAGCCAAGTTTGGGCATCACCATCGAACACTGAAGCTTTCTTT CASSQVWASPSNTEAFF
TRBJ1-4 . TRBV4-3 . TGCGCCAGCAGCCAAGACTCAGCGGGTGATGAAAAACTGTTTTTT CASSQDSAGDEKLFF
TRBJ2-4 TRBD1 TRBV11-2 many TGTGCCAGCAGTCCAGGGGGACAGGAGAAAAACATTCAGTACTTC CASSPGGQEKNIQYF
TRBJ1-4 TRBD1 TRBV11-2 many TGTGCCAGCAGCTTAGGCCCGGGACAGTCTAATGAAAAACTGTTTTTT CASSLGPGQSNEKLFF